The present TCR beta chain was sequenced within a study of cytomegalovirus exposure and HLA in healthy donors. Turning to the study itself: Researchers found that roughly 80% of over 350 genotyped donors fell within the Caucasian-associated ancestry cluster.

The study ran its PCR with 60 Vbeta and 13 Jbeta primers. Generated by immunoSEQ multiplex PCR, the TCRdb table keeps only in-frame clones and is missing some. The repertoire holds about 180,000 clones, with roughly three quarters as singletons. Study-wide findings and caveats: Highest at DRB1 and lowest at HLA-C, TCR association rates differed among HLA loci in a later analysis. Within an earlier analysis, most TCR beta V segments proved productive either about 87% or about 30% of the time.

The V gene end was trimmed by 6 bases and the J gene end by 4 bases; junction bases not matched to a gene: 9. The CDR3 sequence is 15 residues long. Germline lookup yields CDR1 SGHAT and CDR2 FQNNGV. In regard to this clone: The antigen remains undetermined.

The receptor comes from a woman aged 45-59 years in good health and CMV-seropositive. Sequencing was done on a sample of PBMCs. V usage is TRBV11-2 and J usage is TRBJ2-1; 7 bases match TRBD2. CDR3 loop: CASSLLGGGYNEQFF. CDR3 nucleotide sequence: TGTGCCAGCAGTCTACTTGGGGGGGGTTACAATGAGCAGTTCTTC.